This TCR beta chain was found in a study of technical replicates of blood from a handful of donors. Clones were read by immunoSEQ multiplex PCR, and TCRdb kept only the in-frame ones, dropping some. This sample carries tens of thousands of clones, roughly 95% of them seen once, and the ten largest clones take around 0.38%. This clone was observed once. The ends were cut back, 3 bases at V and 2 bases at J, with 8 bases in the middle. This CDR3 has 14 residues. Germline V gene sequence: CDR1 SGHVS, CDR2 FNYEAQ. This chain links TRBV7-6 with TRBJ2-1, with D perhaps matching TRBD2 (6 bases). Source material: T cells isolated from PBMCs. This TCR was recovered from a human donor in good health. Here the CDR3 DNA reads TGTGCCAGCAGCTTTGGCGGGGCCTACAATGAGCAGTTCTTC. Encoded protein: CASSFGGAYNEQFF.